This T cell receptor beta chain is from a study of cytomegalovirus exposure and HLA in healthy donors. Study conclusions and caveats: The majority of CMV-associated TCR beta chains were reported as apparently HLA-restricted in a later analysis.

Primers included in the PCR were 60 Vbeta and 13 Jbeta primers. Here immunoSEQ multiplex PCR was the method, and the copy in TCRdb shows in-frame clones only, minus some. The sample yields 150,000 to 200,000 clones, around 79% seen once. After removal of 3 bases from V and 6 bases from J, the junction contained 7 bases not matched to a gene. Looked up from germline, CDR1 is SGHRS and CDR2 is YFSETQ. This CDR3 comprises 15 residues. A remark on this clone: What it binds is unknown.

The source material was PBMCs. The chain links TRBV5-1 to TRBJ1-2; 11 bases are shared with TRBD1. The source of this sequence is a male donor in good health and CMV-seropositive. The CDR3 DNA follows: TGCGCCAGCAGCTCGGGACAGGGGGGATTAGATGGCTACACCTTC. This sequence encodes CASSSGQGGLDGYTF. The full variable domain, rest sourced from reference TRBV5-1 and TRBJ1-2, is KAGVTQTPRYLIKTRGQQVTLSCSPISGHRSVSWYQQTPGQGLQFLFEYFSETQRNKGNFPGRFSGRQFSNSRSEMNVSTLELGDSALYLCASSSGQGGLDGYTFGSGTRLTVV.